The 22 T cell receptor beta chains below all came from one sample that was sequenced in a study of monozygotic twins with inflammatory bowel disease. TCRdb re-called the 5' RACE reads and gives one entry per CDR3 protein, without DNA. The table lists 330,000 or so distinct CDR3 sequences, with 2% to 2.5% in the top ten. Input material: blood. These receptors all come from a human donor with ulcerative colitis or Crohn's disease, or a healthy co-twin of an affected twin (not recorded which).

The J gene is TRBJ2-1, the V gene TRBV7-2. CDR3 length: 16 amino acids. Per the germline V gene, CDR1 is SGHTA and CDR2 is FQGNSA. This CDR3 is CASSPTGLRSYNEQFF.

The chain combines TRBV5-1 with TRBJ2-1; TCRdb's D call, TRBD1, is unchecked because there is no DNA. The CDR3 has 15 amino acids. CDR1 and CDR2 from the germline V gene are SGHRS and YFSETQ. CDR3 amino acids: CASSLASGQGYEQFF.

The V gene is TRBV18, the J gene TRBJ1-1. This CDR3 comprises 13 residues. Per germline, CDR1 KGHSH and CDR2 LQKENI. The CDR3 loop reads CASSPIMDTEAFF.

This chain connects TRBV6-5 to TRBJ1-2; the TRBD1 assignment by TCRdb is unverifiable without DNA. From germline, CDR1 is MNHEY and CDR2 SVGAGI. This CDR3 is 16 amino acids long. The chain's CDR3 is CASSYETGQTIYGYTF.

This sequence joins TRBV12-3 or TRBV12-4 and TRBJ2-1. This CDR3 contains 12 residues. CDR3 residues: CASSLSLNEQFF.

V is TRBV20-1 and J is TRBJ1-1; with no DNA, the TCRdb D assignment of TRBD1 cannot be verified. This CDR3 spans 13 amino acids. Germline V lookup: CDR1 DFQATT, CDR2 SNEGSKA (reference sequence). The CDR3 loop is CRAGRVRVTEAFF.

This chain uses TRBV5-8 with TRBJ2-2; TCRdb designates TRBD1, a call that cannot be tested without DNA. The CDR3 runs 17 residues. Per germline, CDR1 SGHTS and CDR2 YDEGEE. The CDR3 loop reads CASSLVRGTENTGELFF.

The chain recombines TRBV2 with TRBJ1-1. CDR1 is SNHLY, CDR2 FYNNEI, per germline. CDR3 length: 14 amino acids. The CDR3 protein is CASSELGMGTEAFF.

The chain combines TRBV5-1 with TRBJ2-3; without DNA, the TCRdb call of TRBD2 cannot be checked. CDR3 size: 17 residues. From germline, CDR1 is SGHRS and CDR2 YFSETQ. The CDR3 reads CASAGLAGPLITDTQYF.

The chain links TRBV3-1 to TRBJ2-1; TCRdb lists TRBD2, though no DNA is available to test this call. Germline CDR1 is LGHDT and CDR2 is YNNKEL (reference sequence). The CDR3 consists of 14 residues. CDR3 region: CASSLAGGPDEQFF.

The V and J genes are TRBV6-5 and TRBJ1-1. This CDR3 has 14 amino acids. Germline CDR1 MNHEY, CDR2 SVGAGI. CDR3 protein: CASSYPGPNTEAFF.

This rearrangement joins TRBV12-3 or TRBV12-4 to TRBJ2-2. This CDR3 has 17 residues. CDR3 sequence reads: CASSPPNGQVGTGELFF.

V usage is TRBV7-9 and J usage is TRBJ1-2. This CDR3 is built from 13 residues. Looked up from germline, CDR1 is SEHNR and CDR2 is FQNEAQ (reference sequence). The CDR3 is CASTDGNLYGYTF.

This CDR3 is CASTRRDRGSKNIQYF. This chain links TRBV28 with TRBJ2-4; TCRdb picks TRBD1, but there is no DNA to check that call. This CDR3 has 16 amino acids. Germline V gives CDR1 MDHEN, CDR2 SYDVKM.

This chain joins TRBV29-1 and TRBJ2-1. The CDR3 is made up of 15 amino acids. The germline CDR1 and CDR2 sequences are SQVTM and ANQGSEA. The CDR3 loop reads CSVEGILSSYNEQFF.

This sequence joins TRBV27 and TRBJ2-1; checking the TCRdb D call of TRBD2 is not possible without DNA. CDR1 and CDR2 from the germline V gene are MNHEY and SMNVEV (reference sequence). CDR3 length: 18 residues. The CDR3 sequence: CASITTSGRNRSYNEQFF.

The rearrangement joins TRBV18 to TRBJ2-7. CDR1 and CDR2 (germline): KGHSH, LQKENI. This CDR3 is 13 amino acids long. The CDR3 loop reads CASSSGDSYEQYF.

The chain carries TRBV10-2 and TRBJ2-1. Germline V gene lookup returns CDR1 WSHSY and CDR2 SAAADI. The CDR3 totals 15 residues. CDR3 loop: CASTVPISSYNEQFF.

This rearrangement joins TRBV7-2 to TRBJ1-2; TCRdb names TRBD1, which stays unverified in the absence of DNA. Germline V gene lookup returns CDR1 SGHTA and CDR2 FQGNSA. This CDR3 is 14 amino acids long. This CDR3 reads CASSRQLEVGGYTF.

V usage is TRBV20-1 and J usage is TRBJ1-1. The CDR3 totals 13 residues. Germline V gives CDR1 DFQATT, CDR2 SNEGSKA (reference sequence). The CDR3 reads CSARSTAAREAFF.

The chain joins TRBV29-1 to TRBJ1-1; TCRdb's D gene call, TRBD1, goes unchecked for lack of DNA. The CDR3 sequence is 15 residues long. Germline CDR1 is SQVTM and CDR2 is ANQGSEA. The CDR3: CSVERDPASNTEAFF. The full variable domain, completed using reference TRBV29-1 and TRBJ1-1, is SAVISQKPSRDICQRGTSLTIQCQVDSQVTMMFWYRQQPGQSLTLIATANQGSEATYESGFVIDKFPISRPNLTFSTLTVSNMSPEDSSIYLCSVERDPASNTEAFFGQGTRLTVV.

J is TRBJ1-1 and V is TRBV11-2; checking the TCRdb D call of TRBD1 is not possible without DNA. Germline CDR1 is SGHAT and CDR2 is FQNNGV. CDR3 size: 13 residues. The CDR3 loop is CASSNERTGGTFF.